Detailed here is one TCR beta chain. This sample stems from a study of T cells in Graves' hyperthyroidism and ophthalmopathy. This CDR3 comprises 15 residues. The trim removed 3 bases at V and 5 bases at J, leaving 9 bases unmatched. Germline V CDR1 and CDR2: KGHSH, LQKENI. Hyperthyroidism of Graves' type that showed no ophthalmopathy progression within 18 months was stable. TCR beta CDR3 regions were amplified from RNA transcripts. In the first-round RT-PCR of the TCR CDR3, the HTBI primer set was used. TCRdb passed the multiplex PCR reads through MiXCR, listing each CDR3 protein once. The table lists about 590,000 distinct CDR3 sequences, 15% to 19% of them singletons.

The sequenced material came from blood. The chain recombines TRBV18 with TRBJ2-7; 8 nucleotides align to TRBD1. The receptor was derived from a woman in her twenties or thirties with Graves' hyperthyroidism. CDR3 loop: CASSPTFDRGDEQYF. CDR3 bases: TGTGCCAGCTCACCCACCTTTGACAGGGGCGACGAGCAGTACTTC.